This entry lists 27 T cell receptor beta chains sequenced from one sample in a study of immune evolution from preneoplasia to lung adenocarcinoma. The protocol was immunoSEQ multiplex PCR, while the TCRdb copy is restricted to in-frame clones and leaves out a portion. The data contain approximately 9,000 clones, 70% to 80% of them seen just once; the ten biggest clones take up 8.5% to 10%. Sequencing was done on a sample of FFPE minimally invasive lung adenocarcinoma tissue. The receptors originated from a donor aged 70 or over with lung adenocarcinoma.

The chain recombines TRBV2 with TRBJ2-5; 9 positions match TRBD1. CDR1 is SNHLY, CDR2 FYNNEI, per germline. J was trimmed by 4 bases and V by 6 bases; bases with no gene match: 6. This CDR3 is built from 14 residues. The CDR3 spells CASSGQGPGETQYF. CDR3 bases: TGTGCCAGCAGCGGACAGGGGCCAGGAGAGACCCAGTACTTC.

The chain links TRBV27 to TRBJ2-1; 8 bases align to TRBD2. This CDR3 comprises 16 residues. The germline gives CDR1 MNHEY, CDR2 SMNVEV (reference sequence). The V and J ends lost 2 bases and 7 bases, in that order; junction bases with no gene match: 10. CDR3 loop: CASSLGSGRRGNEQFF. Written as DNA, the CDR3 is TGTGCCAGCAGTTTAGGCAGCGGGAGACGGGGGAATGAGCAGTTCTTC.

This clone has a single count. This sequence joins TRBV19 and TRBJ2-3; TRBD1 might be the D (6 bases). The V end was cut by 5 bases, the J end by 7 bases, with 22 bases between. The germline V gene encodes CDR1 LNHDA and CDR2 SQIVND (reference sequence). There are 16 residues in the CDR3. The CDR3 spells CASSSKQGNKLYTQYF. The CDR3 bases are TGTGCCAGTAGTTCCAAACAGGGCAACAAACTTTATACGCAGTATTTT.

The rearrangement uses TRBV7-6 and TRBJ2-3; TRBD1 might be the D (5 bases). V was clipped by 1 base and J by 2 bases, with 10 bases between them. The germline CDR1 and CDR2 sequences are SGHVS and FNYEAQ. CDR3 size: 15 residues. The CDR3 DNA follows: TGTGCCAGCAGCTTAGGGACAAGTTACACAGATACGCAGTATTTT. Protein: CASSLGTSYTDTQYF.

The gene calls are TRBV28 and TRBJ1-5, with TRBD1 matching 9 bases. The germline V gene has CDR1 MDHEN and CDR2 SYDVKM. The length of the CDR3 is 16 residues. The junction had 10 bases not matched to a gene; V was cut back by 3 bases and J by 7 bases. The CDR3 region has the DNA TGTGCCAGCAGTTTCTATGCGTTGGACAGGGGACAGCCCCAGCATTTT. This codes for CASSFYALDRGQPQHF.

This chain links TRBV2 with TRBJ2-5; D is possibly TRBD1 or TRBD2 (5 bases each). The tail of the sequence fits TRBJ2-7 better, so the J call may be wrong. The germline V gene has CDR1 SNHLY and CDR2 FYNNEI. The CDR3 has 15 residues. CDR3 loop: CASSQDIGTSYEQYF. The CDR3 nucleotides read TGTGCCAGCAGTCAGGACATAGGGACCTCCTACGAGCAGTACTTC.

This CDR3 is CASRMDSQGVAFF. As DNA, the CDR3 is TGTGCCAGCAGAATGGACAGTCAAGGGGTAGCTTTCTTT. The chain recombines TRBV2 with TRBJ1-1, with a weak D call TRBD1 (6 bases). This CDR3 has 13 amino acids. Between the trimmed V and J ends, which lost 6 bases and 10 bases, there was a span of 18 bases. The germline V gene has CDR1 SNHLY and CDR2 FYNNEI. Full variable domain (rest looked up from reference TRBV2 and TRBJ1-1): EPEVTQTPSHQVTQMGQEVILRCVPISNHLYFYWYRQILGQKVEFLVSFYNNEISEKSEIFDDQFSVERPDGSNFTLKIRSTKLEDSAMYFCASRMDSQGVAFFGQGTRLTVV.

This chain uses TRBV4-1 with TRBJ2-4; 8 nucleotides agree with TRBD2. This CDR3 region has 15 residues. Germline CDR1 reads MGHRA; CDR2 reads YSYEKL. With V trimmed by 0 bases and J by 13 bases, 11 bases remained unmatched. CDR3 in DNA: TGCGCCAGCAGCCAAGATCCAGCGGGGGATATTAAACAGTACTTC. Its translation: CASSQDPAGDIKQYF.

This chain connects TRBV28 to TRBJ2-3; 10 bases align to TRBD2. Germline loops: CDR1 MDHEN, CDR2 SYDVKM. V dropped 10 bases and J dropped 2; count of bases not matched to a gene: 18. The CDR3 is made up of 18 amino acids. The CDR3 DNA sequence: TGTGCCACCGCTTTGGAACTAGCGGGAATAGTTATCACAGATACGCAGTATTTT. It encodes CATALELAGIVITDTQYF.

V usage is TRBV4-2 and J usage is TRBJ2-6, with D maybe TRBD1 (5 bases). Trimming took off 0 bases at V and 10 bases at J, with 13 bases between the two ends. This CDR3 is 15 amino acids long. From germline, CDR1 is LGHNA and CDR2 YNFKEQ. The CDR3: CASSQDIGEQNVLTF. The CDR3 DNA follows: TGTGCCAGCAGCCAAGATATAGGGGAACAAAACGTCCTGACTTTC.

The chain combines TRBV9 with TRBJ1-2; no clear D. V lost 0 bases to trimming and J lost 2 bases, with 11 bases between them. CDR1 is SGDLS and CDR2 is YYNGEE in the germline V gene. This CDR3 has 15 residues. CDR3 nucleotide sequence: TGTGCCAGCAGCGTAGATGGCACCGTCAACTATGGCTACACCTTC. As protein: CASSVDGTVNYGYTF.

Details on this clone: One end of the junction is discordant with germline, which a read error may explain. This chain's CDR3 is CAGSPVSVRGNEKLFF. In nucleotides, the CDR3 is TGTGCCGGCTCACCAGTGTCAGTTCGCGGGAATGAAAAACTGTTTTTT. The rearrangement links TRBV18 to TRBJ1-4; D uncertain. Germline CDR1 is KGHSH and CDR2 is LQKENI. The CDR3 consists of 16 residues.

The chain recombines TRBV21-1 with TRBJ2-5; the table gives TRBD1 as D, unverified against the DNA. TRBV21-1 is shown as a pseudogene. The CDR3 sequence is 14 residues long. CDR3 protein: CASSKGGRQETQYF. DNA of the CDR3: TGTGCCAGCAGCAAAGGGGGGCGACAAGAGACCCAGTACTTC.

V gene TRBV6-1 combines with J gene TRBJ2-7; D is unresolved. Looked up from germline, CDR1 is MNHNS and CDR2 is SASEGT. V was pared by 5 bases and J by 0 bases, with 11 bases between. The length of the CDR3 is 14 residues. The CDR3 bases are TGTGCCAGCAGTCCCATCTGGAGCTCCTACGAGCAGTACTTC. Encoded protein: CASSPIWSSYEQYF.

The gene calls are TRBV30 and TRBJ1-4, with 10 bases lining up with TRBD1. The CDR3 is 16 amino acids. CDR1 and CDR2 (germline): GTSNPN, SVGIG (reference sequence). Trimming took 1 base from V and 7 from J; bases not matched to a gene: 9. CDR3 amino acids: CAWSDRQGAHPEKLFF. DNA of the CDR3: TGTGCCTGGAGTGACCGACAGGGGGCGCATCCTGAAAAACTGTTTTTT. The full variable domain, completed using reference TRBV30 and TRBJ1-4, is SQTIHQWPATLVQPVGSPLSLECTVEGTSNPNLYWYRQAAGRGLQLLFYSVGIGQISSEVPQNLSASRPQDRQFILSSKKLLLSDSGFYLCAWSDRQGAHPEKLFFGSGTQLSVL.

This rearrangement joins TRBV18 to TRBJ1-5, with 7 bases matching TRBD1. In germline, CDR1 is KGHSH, CDR2 LQKENI. V lost 3 bases and J lost 6; bases outside the gene matches: 5. The CDR3 totals 14 residues. The CDR3 nucleotides are TGTGCCAGCTCACCCGGACAGGCAAGTCAGCCCCAGCATTTT. This codes for CASSPGQASQPQHF.

This clone was picked up one time. The chain recombines TRBV10-3 with TRBJ2-3, with TRBD2 matching over 14 bases. Trimming removed 9 bases from V and 6 bases from J; junction bases left unmatched: 11. This CDR3 comprises 16 residues. Germline V CDR1 and CDR2: ENHRY, SYGVKD. The CDR3 DNA follows: TGTGCCATTGGGACTAGCGGGAGCTCGATGGAGGATACGCAGTATTTT. Amino acids: CAIGTSGSSMEDTQYF.

The chain recombines TRBV15 with TRBJ2-7; D not resolved. CDR1 is LNHNV, CDR2 YYDKDF, per germline (reference sequence). Trimming took off 1 base at V and 6 bases at J, with 10 bases between the two ends. This CDR3 is built from 13 residues. The DNA for the CDR3 is TGTGCCACCAGCAGAGTGTTTGCCTCCGAGCAGTACTTC. Translation gives CATSRVFASEQYF.

The genes are TRBV5-4 and TRBJ2-2; weak D call: TRBD1 (5 bases). The CDR3 sequence is 15 residues long. In germline, CDR1 is SGHNT, CDR2 YYREEE (reference sequence). V shed 1 base and J shed 3 bases, with 10 bases lying between them. Here the CDR3 reads CASSLSWGDTGELFF. CDR3 nucleotides: TGTGCCAGCAGCTTGTCATGGGGCGACACCGGGGAGCTGTTTTTT.

The chain is built from TRBV19 and TRBJ1-3; no reliable D call. In germline, CDR1 is LNHDA, CDR2 SQIVND (reference sequence). The V and J ends lost 7 bases and 3 bases respectively, with 10 bases between them. The CDR3 covers 13 residues. The DNA for the CDR3 is TGTGCCAGTATCGAGGGCTTTGGAAACACCATATATTTT. It codes for CASIEGFGNTIYF.

This clone was seen more than once but under ten times. The V call is TRBV28, the J call TRBJ1-1; 8 positions match TRBD1. The CDR3 is 14 amino acids. CDR1 and CDR2 from the germline V gene are MDHEN and SYDVKM. The J segment lost 1 base and the V segment lost 6 bases, leaving 4 bases of the junction unmatched. The CDR3 loop is CASSWDRQNTEAFF. The CDR3 region has the DNA TGTGCCAGCAGCTGGGACAGGCAGAACACTGAAGCTTTCTTT.

The genes are TRBV28 and TRBJ1-1; tentatively, D is TRBD1 (5 bases). The germline gives CDR1 MDHEN, CDR2 SYDVKM. V lost 6 bases to trimming and J lost 8 bases, with 10 bases between them. This CDR3 is 11 amino acids long. This CDR3 reads CASRQDHEAFF. CDR3 sequence (DNA): TGTGCCAGCAGACAGGACCACGAAGCTTTCTTT.

The J gene is TRBJ1-2, the V gene TRBV6-1; 7 bases align to TRBD1. V was clipped by 1 base and J by 7 bases; unmatched bases: 9. The CDR3 has 15 residues. Germline assignment: CDR1 MNHNS and CDR2 SASEGT. This chain's CDR3 is CASSEGARQGGGYTF. Written as DNA, the CDR3 is TGTGCCAGCAGTGAAGGCGCCCGACAGGGTGGTGGCTACACCTTC.

The V gene is TRBV10-2, the J gene TRBJ1-1; 9 positions agree with TRBD1. The germline CDR1 and CDR2 sequences are WSHSY and SAAADI. V shed 2 bases and J 4 bases; nucleotides not matched to a gene: 2. The CDR3 contains 14 residues. Here the CDR3 reads CASSETGGGTEAFF. As DNA, the CDR3 is TGCGCCAGCAGTGAGACAGGGGGCGGCACTGAAGCTTTCTTT.

The V and J genes are TRBV9 and TRBJ1-2; TRBD1 might be the D (5 bases). Looked up from germline, CDR1 is SGDLS and CDR2 is YYNGEE. The V and J ends lost 2 bases and 8 bases respectively, with 10 bases between them. The length of the CDR3 is 12 residues. Written as DNA, the CDR3 is TGTGCCAGCAGCGTCGGGACCTCGGGCTACACCTTC. Its translation: CASSVGTSGYTF.

This clone was found a few times. The rearrangement uses TRBV5-1 and TRBJ2-5; no firm D call. Germline V gene lookup returns CDR1 SGHRS and CDR2 YFSETQ. The ends were cut back, 5 bases at V and 0 bases at J, with 20 bases in the middle. The CDR3 is made up of 17 amino acids. CDR3 in DNA: TGCGCCAGCAGATCCTCGGGCAGTCCAAACTACCAAGAGACCCAGTACTTC. Its protein is CASRSSGSPNYQETQYF.

The rearrangement links TRBV7-2 to TRBJ1-2; 7 bases align to TRBD1. The junction had 16 bases not matched to a gene; V was cut back by 6 bases and J by 3 bases. This CDR3 is 17 amino acids long. Germline V gene data show CDR1 as SGHTA and CDR2 as FQGNSA. The CDR3 is CASSLGLTGVRDYGYTF. CDR3 in DNA: TGTGCCAGCAGTTTGGGATTAACAGGGGTCAGGGACTATGGCTACACCTTC.